This TCR beta chain stems from a study of T cell changes during pregnancy in multiple sclerosis. Method: immunoSEQ multiplex PCR; TCRdb's copy keeps in-frame clones and lacks some. The table shows around 88,000 clones, with about 90% occurring only once. The sample was peripheral blood, taken after pregnancy. This TCR was sampled from a female donor in good health, enrolled as a control in a pregnancy study.

DNA for the CDR3: TGTGCCAGTAGTATGGGAGGGAGGGCCCTCTACAATGAGCAGTTCTTC. This sequence encodes CASSMGGRALYNEQFF. V gene TRBV19 combines with J gene TRBJ2-1; 7 positions match TRBD2. Germline CDR1 and CDR2: LNHDA and SQIVND (reference sequence). V gave up 3 bases and J gave up 3 bases; unmatched junction bases: 8. The CDR3 is 16 amino acids.